One sample yielded the 22 T cell receptor beta chains listed below, sequenced in a study of shared clonotypes between healthy human individuals. The repertoire was sequenced with immunoSEQ multiplex PCR; TCRdb's copy has only in-frame clones and lacks some. Altogether about 2.3 million clones are present, approximately 93% being singletons, with the ten largest covering approximately 0.4%. Sequencing was carried out using naive CD4+ T cells from PBMCs. Subset denoted: CD45RA+ positively selected. All receptors derive from a young man in good health. Some clones in this sample may be carry-over from other donors' samples.

This chain uses TRBV7-3 with TRBJ2-1; no definite D call. V lost 5 bases, J lost 4 bases, and 9 bases lay in between. This CDR3 has 13 amino acids. Per germline, CDR1 SGHTA and CDR2 FQGTGA. Here the CDR3 DNA reads TGTGCCAGCAGCCTGGACCAATACAATGAGCAGTTCTTC. Residues: CASSLDQYNEQFF. The complete variable domain, with remaining parts taken from reference TRBV7-3 and TRBJ2-1, reads GAGVSQTPSNKVTEKGKYVELRCDPISGHTALYWYRQSLGQGPEFLIYFQGTGAADDSGLPNDRFFAVRPEGSVSTLKIQRTERGDSAVYLCASSLDQYNEQFFGPGTRLTVL.

The DNA of the CDR3 is TGTGCCAGCAGCCCCAGCCGGGACGTAAATGAGCAGTTCTTC. This sequence encodes CASSPSRDVNEQFF. The chain is built from TRBV7-3 and TRBJ2-1; D is perhaps TRBD1 or TRBD2 (5 bases each). Trimming left V 5 bases short and J 7 bases short, with 15 bases between. CDR3 length: 14 amino acids. Germline V gene sequence: CDR1 SGHTA, CDR2 FQGTGA.

CDR3: CASSLSVGYEQYF. CDR3 bases: TGTGCCAGCAGCTTATCGGTTGGTTACGAGCAGTACTTC. The chain is built from TRBV7-8 and TRBJ2-7; D remains ambiguous. The CDR3 covers 13 residues. Trimming took 2 bases from V and 4 from J, leaving 9 bases between them. The germline V gene encodes CDR1 SGHVS and CDR2 FQNEAQ.

J is TRBJ1-1 and V is TRBV7-3; D gene unclear. Germline-derived CDR1 and CDR2 are SGHTA and FQGTGA. Trimming cost V 5 bases and J 4 bases, with 11 bases left between them. The CDR3 length is 13 residues. In nucleotides, the CDR3 is TGTGCCAGCAGCCGCGGTACGGCCACTGAAGCTTTCTTT. Translation: CASSRGTATEAFF.

This chain joins TRBV5-6 and TRBJ2-7; no definite D call. The germline V gene has CDR1 SGHDT and CDR2 YYEEEE. Trimming shortened V by 1 base and J by 4 bases, and 18 bases separated the two germline ends. This CDR3 has 16 residues. The CDR3 coding sequence is TGTGCCAGCAGCTTGTATTCGCCAGGAGATCTGTACGAGCAGTACTTC. The encoded protein is CASSLYSPGDLYEQYF. The full variable domain, rest sourced from reference TRBV5-6 and TRBJ2-7, is DAGVTQSPTHLIKTRGQQVTLRCSPKSGHDTVSWYQQALGQGPQFIFQYYEEEERQRGNFPDRFSGHQFPNYSSELNVNALLLGDSALYLCASSLYSPGDLYEQYFGPGTRLTVT.

The chain joins TRBV6-6 to TRBJ1-1, with D possibly being TRBD1 (5 bases). The V end was cut by 5 bases, the J end by 0 bases, with 13 bases between. The CDR3 is 15 amino acids. The V gene's germline CDR1 is MNHNY and CDR2 SVGAGI (reference sequence). CDR3 amino acids: CASSAHGTMNTEAFF. The CDR3 DNA sequence: TGTGCCAGCAGTGCCCACGGGACCATGAACACTGAAGCTTTCTTT.

This sequence joins TRBV19 and TRBJ2-1; 12 bases are a match to TRBD2. This CDR3 is built from 17 residues. V lost 8 bases to trimming and J lost 9 bases; unmatched junction nucleotides: 17. In germline, CDR1 is LNHDA, CDR2 SQIVND (reference sequence). CDR3 DNA: TGTGCCAGTCGCCCCCTTACTAGCGGGAGGCCGAGGGGTGAGCAGTTCTTC. Amino acid sequence: CASRPLTSGRPRGEQFF.

This chain uses TRBV19 with TRBJ2-1, with D uncertain. The CDR3 contains 15 residues. The V end lost 4 bases, the J end lost 2 bases, and 12 bases lay between the germline ends. From germline, CDR1 is LNHDA and CDR2 SQIVND (reference sequence). The CDR3, as DNA: TGTGCCAGTAGTAGGCGGTCTGCTACCTACAATGAGCAGTTCTTC. Residues: CASSRRSATYNEQFF. Using reference TRBV19 and TRBJ2-1 for the parts outside the CDR3, the full variable domain is DGGITQSPKYLFRKEGQNVTLSCEQNLNHDAMYWYRQDPGQGLRLIYYSQIVNDFQKGDIAEGYSVSREKKESFPLTVTSAQKNPTAFYLCASSRRSATYNEQFFGPGTRLTVL.

V gene TRBV11-2 combines with J gene TRBJ2-7; 8 bases map to TRBD2. After removal of 4 bases from V and 4 bases from J, the junction contained 6 bases not matched to a gene. The CDR3 length is 14 residues. The germline gives CDR1 SGHAT, CDR2 FQNNGV. The CDR3 loop is CASSYTSGVYEQYF. The CDR3 nucleotides read TGTGCCAGCAGCTATACTAGCGGCGTTTACGAGCAGTACTTC. The full variable domain, in which reference TRBV11-2 and TRBJ2-7 provide the parts outside the CDR3, is EAGVAQSPRYKIIEKRQSVAFWCNPISGHATLYWYQQILGQGPKLLIQFQNNGVVDDSQLPKDRFSAERLKGVDSTLKIQPAKLEDSAVYLCASSYTSGVYEQYFGPGTRLTVT.

This chain connects TRBV5-1 to TRBJ2-7; the D is unclear. V gave up 2 bases and J gave up 2 bases, with 14 bases separating them. CDR3 length: 15 amino acids. Germline CDR1 and CDR2: SGHRS and YFSETQ. For the CDR3, the DNA is TGCGCCAGCAGCTTATCGATGGTACCGACCTACGAGCAGTACTTC. Amino acid sequence: CASSLSMVPTYEQYF.

The chain joins TRBV6-5 to TRBJ2-7; 7 bases match TRBD2. V lost 5 bases and J lost 1; bases outside the gene matches: 8. The CDR3 spans 15 residues. The germline CDR1 and CDR2 sequences are MNHEY and SVGAGI. The DNA for the CDR3 is TGTGCCAGCAGTGCCTCGGGGGGAGATTCCTACGAGCAGTACTTC. This sequence encodes CASSASGGDSYEQYF.

The chain links TRBV28 to TRBJ1-3; TRBD1 aligns across 7 bases. The V gene end was trimmed by 3 bases and the J gene end by 9 bases; junction bases not matched to a gene: 8. Germline CDR1 and CDR2: MDHEN and SYDVKM. CDR3 length: 14 amino acids. CDR3 in DNA: TGTGCCAGCAGTTTTACCGGGACAGTATTCACCATATATTTT. Translating it yields CASSFTGTVFTIYF.

The J gene is TRBJ2-1, the V gene TRBV7-3, with D unclear. The germline V gene encodes CDR1 SGHTA and CDR2 FQGTGA. Trimming pared 6 bases from V and 8 bases from J, leaving 14 bases between. The CDR3 extends over 13 amino acids. The CDR3 sequence: CASSRAGSDEQFF. The DNA of the CDR3 is TGTGCCAGCAGTCGAGCAGGATCTGATGAGCAGTTCTTC.

The table lists this clone with a count of one. Different DNA sequences within this sample yield the same CDR3. J is TRBJ1-5 and V is TRBV7-9; maybe TRBD1 (6 bases). Trimming took off 5 bases at V and 4 bases at J, with 9 bases between the two ends. Germline-derived CDR1 and CDR2 are SEHNR and FQNEAQ (reference sequence). The CDR3 sequence is 13 residues long. CDR3 in DNA: TGTGCCAGCAGCCCACAGGGTAATCAGCCCCAGCATTTT. Translating gives CASSPQGNQPQHF.

The chain links TRBV5-1 to TRBJ2-7, with 10 bases identical to TRBD1. The CDR3 length is 15 residues. Germline CDR1 and CDR2: SGHRS and YFSETQ. V was pared by 0 bases and J by 4 bases, with 4 bases of the junction left unmatched. CDR3: CASSLVTGGTYEQYF. The CDR3 region has the DNA TGCGCCAGCAGCTTGGTGACAGGGGGCACTTACGAGCAGTACTTC.

The chain uses TRBV11-2 and TRBJ1-2; D not resolved. Germline CDR1 reads SGHAT; CDR2 reads FQNNGV. Between the trimmed V and J ends, which lost 4 bases and 2 bases, there was a span of 8 bases. The CDR3 sequence is 13 residues long. The CDR3 spells CASSSQLNYGYTF. The CDR3 nucleotides read TGTGCCAGCAGCTCCCAACTCAACTATGGCTACACCTTC.

The V call is TRBV7-9, the J call TRBJ1-1; perhaps TRBD1 as D (5 bases). CDR1 is SEHNR and CDR2 is FQNEAQ in the germline V gene (reference sequence). V lost 3 bases to trimming and J lost 5 bases, with 13 bases between them. The CDR3 spans 14 residues. This chain's CDR3 is CASSFRDGGTEAFF. CDR3 sequence (DNA): TGTGCCAGCAGCTTCAGGGATGGAGGTACTGAAGCTTTCTTT.

The table lists this clone with a count of one. V usage is TRBV2 and J usage is TRBJ2-6, with TRBD1 as a possible D gene (5 bases). The ends were cut back, 6 bases at V and 1 base at J, with 7 bases in the middle. The CDR3 loop spans 14 amino acids. CDR1 and CDR2 from the germline V gene are SNHLY and FYNNEI. CDR3 bases: TGTGCCAGCAGGGGGCGATCTGGGGCCAACGTCCTGACTTTC. It is translated as CASRGRSGANVLTF.

The chain is built from TRBV10-2 and TRBJ1-5, with TRBD1 matching 9 bases. The CDR3 covers 16 residues. V lost 0 bases and J lost 5; bases outside the gene matches: 5. The germline CDR1 and CDR2 sequences are WSHSY and SAAADI. The CDR3 region is CASSESGTGSYQPQHF. CDR3 nucleotides: TGCGCCAGCAGTGAGTCCGGGACAGGGTCTTATCAGCCCCAGCATTTT.

This clone has a handful of counts. The same CDR3 arises from other DNA sequences in this sample as well. This chain links TRBV29-1 with TRBJ1-1; no firm D call. Germline V gives CDR1 SQVTM, CDR2 ANQGSEA. The V and J ends lost 4 bases and 2 bases respectively, with 8 bases between them. The CDR3 runs 12 residues. The CDR3 is CSVGRRNTEAFF. The CDR3 DNA follows: TGCAGCGTTGGTCGAAGAAACACTGAAGCTTTCTTT.

The chain joins TRBV20-1 to TRBJ2-3; D gene uncertain. Germline V gene sequence: CDR1 DFQATT, CDR2 SNEGSKA (reference sequence). The CDR3 contains 9 residues. Trimming shortened V by 8 bases and J by 2 bases, and 2 bases separated the two germline ends. Written as DNA, the CDR3 is TGCAGTAACACAGATACGCAGTATTTT. Protein: CSNTDTQYF.

The rearrangement uses TRBV30 and TRBJ2-5; 11 bases map to TRBD2. The CDR3 runs 17 residues. Losses at the gene ends were 3 bases for V and 7 bases for J; bases not matched to a gene: 16. CDR1 and CDR2 from the germline V gene are GTSNPN and SVGIG (reference sequence). The CDR3 DNA reads TGTGCCTGGAGCCCCTTAGTAGCGGGAGGGCCCGACAGGACCCAGTACTTC. Amino acid sequence: CAWSPLVAGGPDRTQYF.